Below are 4 T cell receptor beta chains sequenced from a single sample in a study of cytomegalovirus exposure and HLA in healthy donors. With 60 Vbeta and 13 Jbeta primers, the PCR was carried out. The assay was immunoSEQ multiplex PCR, and TCRdb's table has in-frame clones only and misses some. The sample lists roughly 70,000 clones, around 74% occurring once. What was sequenced was PBMCs. The receptors were gathered from a human donor in good health.

Only a few counts were recorded for this clone. V is TRBV9 and J is TRBJ2-5; D might be TRBD1 (5 bases). This CDR3 region has 14 residues. Trimming removed 0 bases at V and 4 bases at J, with 10 bases between. From germline, CDR1 is SGDLS and CDR2 YYNGEE. For the CDR3, the DNA is TGTGCCAGCAGCGTAGGGGGCAGGATAGAGACCCAGTACTTC. Its translation: CASSVGGRIETQYF.

This clone was picked up a small number of times. J is TRBJ1-6 and V is TRBV30; D is unresolved. Between the trimmed V and J ends, which lost 4 bases and 3 bases, there was a span of 10 bases. CDR3 length equals 14 residues. CDR1 is GTSNPN and CDR2 is SVGIG in the germline V gene (reference sequence). CDR3 in amino acids: CAWTTTFYNSPLHF. CDR3 in DNA: TGTGCCTGGACGACTACCTTCTATAATTCACCCCTCCACTTT.

The chain is built from TRBV6-1 and TRBJ1-1; the D gene is possibly TRBD1 (6 bases). Germline V lookup: CDR1 MNHNS, CDR2 SASEGT. Trimming shortened V by 7 bases and J by 4 bases, and 16 bases separated the two germline ends. The CDR3 has 14 amino acids. CDR3 sequence: CASIFSGGGTEAFF. The CDR3 DNA follows: TGTGCCAGCATTTTCAGCGGGGGCGGCACTGAAGCTTTCTTT.

The table lists this clone with a few counts. This chain links TRBV2 with TRBJ2-1, with D unresolved. Germline CDR1 is SNHLY and CDR2 is FYNNEI. The CDR3 totals 11 residues. V gave up 7 bases and J gave up 3 bases, with 4 bases separating them. The CDR3 reads CASIYYNEQFF. The CDR3, as DNA: TGTGCCAGCATCTACTACAATGAGCAGTTCTTC. The full variable domain, its missing parts supplied by reference TRBV2 and TRBJ2-1, is EPEVTQTPSHQVTQMGQEVILRCVPISNHLYFYWYRQILGQKVEFLVSFYNNEISEKSEIFDDQFSVERPDGSNFTLKIRSTKLEDSAMYFCASIYYNEQFFGPGTRLTVL.